The T cell receptor beta chain described here comes from a study of T cell responses to AZD1222 COVID-19 vaccine. Between the trimmed V and J ends, which lost 5 bases and 6 bases, there was a span of 16 bases. The germline gives CDR1 MNHEY, CDR2 SMNVEV (reference sequence). The CDR3 loop spans 14 amino acids. Notes on the study in general: Donors, mostly white British, included more females; clonal diversity was possibly underestimated.

Regarding this clone: Its antigen is still unknown.

Some clones are missing from TCRdb's copy, which holds only in-frame ones; the method was immunoSEQ multiplex PCR. The data show roughly 140,000 clones, approximately 89% seen once. The sequence derives from an adult in good health. The material was peripheral blood, obtained on day 0 of AZD1222 vaccination. The chain is built from TRBV27 and TRBJ1-1; a possible D gene is TRBD1 (5 bases). In DNA, the CDR3 is TGTGCCAGCAGTCGTATTGGGGGATCCGCTGAAGCTTTCTTT. As protein: CASSRIGGSAEAFF.